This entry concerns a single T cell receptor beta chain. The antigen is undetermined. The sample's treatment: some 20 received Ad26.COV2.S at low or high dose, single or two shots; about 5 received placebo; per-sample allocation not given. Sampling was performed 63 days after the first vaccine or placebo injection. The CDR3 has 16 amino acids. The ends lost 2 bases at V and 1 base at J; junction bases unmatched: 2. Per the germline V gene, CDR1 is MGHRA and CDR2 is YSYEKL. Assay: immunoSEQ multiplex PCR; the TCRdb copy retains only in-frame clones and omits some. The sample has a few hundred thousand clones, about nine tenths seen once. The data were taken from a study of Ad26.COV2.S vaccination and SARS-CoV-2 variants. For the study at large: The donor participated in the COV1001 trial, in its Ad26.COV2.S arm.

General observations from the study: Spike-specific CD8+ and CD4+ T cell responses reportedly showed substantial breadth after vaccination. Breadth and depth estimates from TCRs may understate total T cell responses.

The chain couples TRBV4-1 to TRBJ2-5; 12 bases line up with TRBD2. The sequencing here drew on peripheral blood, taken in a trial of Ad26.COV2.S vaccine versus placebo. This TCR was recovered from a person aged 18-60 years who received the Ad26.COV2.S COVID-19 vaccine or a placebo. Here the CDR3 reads CASSQRLAGVQETQYF. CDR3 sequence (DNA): TGCGCCAGCAGCCAACGACTAGCGGGGGTCCAAGAGACCCAGTACTTC.